This T cell receptor beta chain was found in a study of T cells in Graves' hyperthyroidism and ophthalmopathy. This CDR3 contains 14 residues. Deletions cut 0 bases from V and 2 bases from J, with 8 bases between. The germline gives CDR1 MNHEY, CDR2 SVGEGT. This clonotype came up many times. Amplified regions were TCR beta CDR3 sequences from RNA transcripts. The TCR CDR3 was amplified in a first-round RT-PCR using the HTBI primer set. TCRdb re-derived calls from the multiplex PCR reads in MiXCR, one entry per CDR3 protein. The sample lists over 250,000 distinct CDR3 sequences; 15% to 20% were seen once.

V gene TRBV6-2 or TRBV6-3 combines with J gene TRBJ2-7; no reliable D call. The source of this sequence is a woman aged 55-69 years with Graves' ophthalmopathy. What was sequenced was blood. CDR3 protein: CASSYSMVAYEQYF. CDR3 nucleotide sequence: TGTGCCAGCAGTTACTCGATGGTAGCCTACGAGCAGTACTTC.